This T cell receptor beta chain was sequenced for a study of blood T cell repertoires in COVID-19. Overall study: Donors in the United States, Italy and Spain gave samples during acute or convalescent COVID-19. In each case, the material was cDNA or gDNA derived from T cells, B-cell-depleted T cells, or PBMCs.

This clone appeared a single time. Authors' analysis steps: Nucleated cell number was recorded as an estimate derived from reference gene primer amplification. Only in-frame clones appear in the TCRdb table, and some are missing; sequencing was by immunoSEQ multiplex PCR. V and J calls and clone size come straight from that table; D and trimming were deduced from the DNA. The profile shows 100,000 to 150,000 clones, about four fifths of them singletons. Those enrolled in Seattle joined during active infection and were followed longitudinally afterward. The V gene lost 1 base and the J gene lost 5 bases, with 12 bases spanning the gap. The length of the CDR3 is 15 residues. CDR1 and CDR2 from the germline V gene are SGHTA and FQGNSA.

The TCR originated in a man aged 25 to 40 with COVID-19, enrolled during active disease. The chain couples TRBV7-2 to TRBJ1-5; D is undetermined. Sequences were obtained from peripheral blood. CDR3 nucleotides: TGTGCCAGCAGCTTAGGAGGATCAACCCATCAGCCCCAGCATTTT. Translation gives CASSLGGSTHQPQHF.